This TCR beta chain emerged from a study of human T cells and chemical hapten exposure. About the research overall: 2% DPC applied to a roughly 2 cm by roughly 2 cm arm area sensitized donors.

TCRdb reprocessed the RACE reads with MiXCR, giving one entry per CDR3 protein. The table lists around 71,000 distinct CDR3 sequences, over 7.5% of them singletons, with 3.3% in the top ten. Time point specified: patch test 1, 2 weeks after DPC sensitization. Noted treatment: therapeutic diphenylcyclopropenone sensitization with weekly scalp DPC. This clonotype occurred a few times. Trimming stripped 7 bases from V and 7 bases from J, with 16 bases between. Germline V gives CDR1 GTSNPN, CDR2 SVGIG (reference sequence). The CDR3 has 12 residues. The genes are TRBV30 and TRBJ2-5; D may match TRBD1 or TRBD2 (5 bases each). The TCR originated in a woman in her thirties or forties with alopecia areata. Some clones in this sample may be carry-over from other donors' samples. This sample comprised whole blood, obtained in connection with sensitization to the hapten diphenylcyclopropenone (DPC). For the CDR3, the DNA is TGTGCCTTAACTAGGGGCGGTGGGACCCAGTACTTC. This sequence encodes CALTRGGGTQYF.